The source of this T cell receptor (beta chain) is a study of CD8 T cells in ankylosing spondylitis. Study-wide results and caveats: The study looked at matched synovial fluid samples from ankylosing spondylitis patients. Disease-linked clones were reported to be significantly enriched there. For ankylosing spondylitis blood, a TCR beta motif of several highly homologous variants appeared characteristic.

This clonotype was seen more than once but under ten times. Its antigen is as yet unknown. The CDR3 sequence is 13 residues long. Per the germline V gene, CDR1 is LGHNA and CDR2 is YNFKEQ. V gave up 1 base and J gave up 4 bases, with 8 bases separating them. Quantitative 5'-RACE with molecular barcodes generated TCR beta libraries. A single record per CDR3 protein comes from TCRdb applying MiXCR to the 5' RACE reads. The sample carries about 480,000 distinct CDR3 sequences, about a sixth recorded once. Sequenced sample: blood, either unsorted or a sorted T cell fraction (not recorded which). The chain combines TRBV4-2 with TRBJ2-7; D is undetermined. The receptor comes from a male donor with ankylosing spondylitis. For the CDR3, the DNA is TGTGCCAGCAGCCAAGGAACTGTTTACGAGCAGTACTTC. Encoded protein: CASSQGTVYEQYF.